Following are 13 T cell receptor beta chains from one sample sequenced in a study of PD-1 blockade in classical Hodgkin lymphoma. Each and every patient relapsed after autologous stem cell transplantation, and patients got differing brentuximab vedotin exposure. Profiled with immunoSEQ multiplex PCR; TCRdb holds only in-frame clones, not every one. Here the sample spans tens of thousands of clones, 80% to 90% being singletons. The sequencing used peripheral blood mononuclear cells (PBMCs), collected before the second cycle of nivolumab. Receptor source: a human donor with classical Hodgkin lymphoma.

In its sample, this clone was seen a few times. The chain links TRBV7-6 to TRBJ2-1; D is uncertain. CDR3 length: 14 residues. V was pared by 5 bases and J by 4 bases, with 12 bases between. Germline CDR1 SGHVS, CDR2 FNYEAQ. This CDR3 reads CASSRDGPYNEQFF. The CDR3 DNA is TGTGCCAGCAGCCGTGATGGCCCTTACAATGAGCAGTTCTTC. The whole variable domain, remainder taken from reference TRBV7-6 and TRBJ2-1, is GAGVSQSPRYKVTKRGQDVALRCDPISGHVSLYWYRQALGQGPEFLTYFNYEAQQDKSGLPNDRFSAERPEGSISTLTIQRTEQRDSAMYRCASSRDGPYNEQFFGPGTRLTVL.

V gene TRBV11-2 combines with J gene TRBJ2-7; TRBD2 matches 10 bases. Germline CDR1 reads SGHAT; CDR2 reads FQNNGV. Losses at the gene ends were 1 base for V and 7 bases for J; bases not matched to a gene: 13. This CDR3 has 17 amino acids. In nucleotides, the CDR3 is TGTGCCAGCAGCTTAGTCGCTAGCGGGAGTCTGCGGCGGGAGCAGTACTTC. Translated: CASSLVASGSLRREQYF. The full variable domain, completed using reference TRBV11-2 and TRBJ2-7, is EAGVAQSPRYKIIEKRQSVAFWCNPISGHATLYWYQQILGQGPKLLIQFQNNGVVDDSQLPKDRFSAERLKGVDSTLKIQPAKLEDSAVYLCASSLVASGSLRREQYFGPGTRLTVT.

This chain joins TRBV29-1 and TRBJ1-1; D gene unclear. CDR3 length equals 14 residues. Trimming stripped 5 bases from V and 3 bases from J, with 16 bases between. Germline lookup yields CDR1 SQVTM and CDR2 ANQGSEA. The DNA of the CDR3 is TGCAGCGTTCCGGACGGTGCGGTTGACACTGAAGCTTTCTTT. Its translation: CSVPDGAVDTEAFF.

V is TRBV6-1 and J is TRBJ2-7; D not resolved. Trimming shortened V by 7 bases and J by 1 base, and 8 bases separated the two germline ends. The CDR3 totals 12 residues. Germline V lookup: CDR1 MNHNS, CDR2 SASEGT. CDR3 sequence (DNA): TGTGCCAGCACAGACTTTTCCTACGAGCAGTACTTC. It translates to CASTDFSYEQYF.

The chain has TRBV19 and TRBJ2-1; 8 positions match TRBD2. Germline CDR1 reads LNHDA; CDR2 reads SQIVND (reference sequence). The CDR3 is 18 amino acids. V shed 9 bases, J shed 0 bases, and the junction held 16 bases outside the gene matches. CDR3 in DNA: TGTGCCAGCGCCCGGGGGGGGGAACCCAGGGCCTCCTACAATGAGCAGTTCTTC. Amino acids: CASARGGEPRASYNEQFF.

The chain employs TRBV7-8 and TRBJ2-7; D remains ambiguous. Germline V gene lookup returns CDR1 SGHVS and CDR2 FQNEAQ. There are 14 residues in the CDR3. Between the trimmed V and J ends, which lost 6 bases and 6 bases, there was a span of 18 bases. In DNA, the CDR3 is TGTGCCAGCAGATGGACGGAAGCTTCCGTCGAGCAGTACTTC. Amino acids: CASRWTEASVEQYF.

The CDR3 bases are TGTGCCAGCAGCCCCTCTGACAGGCCATACTATCAGCCCCAGCATTTT. Translating gives CASSPSDRPYYQPQHF. The V gene is TRBV28, the J gene TRBJ1-5; possible D gene TRBD1, 6 bases. Germline CDR1 reads MDHEN; CDR2 reads SYDVKM. Trimming removed 6 bases at V and 5 bases at J, with 20 bases between. The CDR3 runs 16 residues. Supplemented by reference TRBV28 and TRBJ1-5, the full variable domain reads DVKVTQSSRYLVKRTGEKVFLECVQDMDHENMFWYRQDPGLGLRLIYFSYDVKMKEKGDIPEGYSVSREKKERFSLILESASTNQTSMYLCASSPSDRPYYQPQHFGDGTRLSIL.

Comment on this clone: An end of the junction does not agree with germline; a read error may underlie this. CDR3 DNA sequence: TGTGCTAGCAGCTTAGCGCCTAGCGGGGAGCTGTTTTTT. Translation: CASSLAPSGELFF. The chain links TRBV7-7 to TRBJ2-2, with D tentatively TRBD2 (5 bases). Germline V gives CDR1 SSHAT, CDR2 FNYEAQ (reference sequence). The length of the CDR3 is 13 residues.

This clone has more than one count but fewer than ten. The genes are TRBV11-2 and TRBJ2-7; 8 bases align to TRBD2. Trimming removed 5 bases from V and 3 bases from J; junction bases left unmatched: 12. Germline loops: CDR1 SGHAT, CDR2 FQNNGV. CDR3 length equals 16 residues. CDR3 bases: TGTGCCAGCAGCATAAGAAGCGGGAGACCCAACTACGAGCAGTACTTC. Translating it yields CASSIRSGRPNYEQYF.

This rearrangement joins TRBV19 to TRBJ2-3; the D gene is possibly TRBD2 (6 bases). The V gene lost 8 bases and the J gene lost 2 bases, with 11 bases spanning the gap. This CDR3 is 13 amino acids long. Germline values: CDR1 LNHDA, CDR2 SQIVND (reference sequence). The CDR3, as DNA: TGTGCCAGTTTTTCTAGCGACACAGATACGCAGTATTTT. Translated: CASFSSDTDTQYF.

This clone was counted a single time. V and J are TRBV5-4 and TRBJ1-6; 8 bases align to TRBD1. CDR3 size: 16 residues. V was clipped by 4 bases and J by 10 bases; unmatched bases: 13. Germline V gives CDR1 SGHNT, CDR2 YYREEE (reference sequence). CDR3 residues: CASSRLVGQGGSPLHF. DNA for the CDR3: TGTGCCAGCAGCCGTCTCGTCGGACAGGGAGGCTCACCCCTCCACTTT.

The chain recombines TRBV6-1 with TRBJ2-5, with TRBD2 matching 7 bases. The J segment lost 0 bases and the V segment lost 3 bases, leaving 10 bases of the junction unmatched. This CDR3 has 17 residues. The germline V gene encodes CDR1 MNHNS and CDR2 SASEGT. The CDR3 DNA reads TGTGCCAGCAGTGAGGGGGAGGGCAGGAGACACCAAGAGACCCAGTACTTC. This codes for CASSEGEGRRHQETQYF.

The gene calls are TRBV6-1 and TRBJ1-5; 9 bases agree with TRBD1. The CDR3 sequence is 14 residues long. CDR1 and CDR2 from the germline V gene are MNHNS and SASEGT. Trimming took 7 bases from V and 3 from J; bases not matched to a gene: 4. CDR3 in DNA: TGTGCCAGCACTTGGGACAGGGACAATCAGCCCCAGCATTTT. Encoded protein: CASTWDRDNQPQHF.